This TCR beta chain was sequenced for a study of cytomegalovirus exposure and HLA in healthy donors. Overall study results and limits: In vitro, three CMV-associated chains proved specific for CMV antigens.

Use of 60 Vbeta and 13 Jbeta primers characterized the PCR. The assay was immunoSEQ multiplex PCR, and TCRdb's table has in-frame clones only and misses some. The sample has some 190,000 clones, over 65% seen once. Turning to this clone: The antigen is unknown.

CDR1 is SGHTA, CDR2 FQGNSA, per germline. CDR3 length equals 16 residues. Trimming took 2 bases from V and 7 from J, leaving 18 bases between them. This receptor was taken from a man between 18 and 35 years old in good health and CMV-seronegative. V usage is TRBV7-2 and J usage is TRBJ2-1; possibly TRBD1 for D (6 bases). Sequencing was performed on PBMCs. The CDR3 loop reads CASSLLDSRRLNEQFF. CDR3 bases: TGTGCCAGCAGCTTATTGGACAGCCGCCGGTTAAATGAGCAGTTCTTC.